Ten or more counts support the clone carrying this TCR beta chain. The data stem from a study of neurological immune-mediated disorders. Specified time point: technical triplicate 3. The cells used in sorted libraries, CD4+ or CD8+ T cells, numbered more than 850,000. Germline-derived CDR1 and CDR2 are LNHDA and SQIVND (reference sequence). Trimming cost V 8 bases and J 3 bases; bases outside gene matches: 10. The CDR3 contains 17 residues. 5'RACE generated cDNA with 10-nucleotide random UMIs. Sequencing of 15-18 subjects in each run yielded over 170 million TCR-beta sequences. One entry per CDR3 protein, called by TCRdb with MiXCR from the 5' RACE reads. The sample lists nearly 30,000 distinct CDR3 sequences, 15% to 20% seen once, with 4.9% in the top ten.

The chain employs TRBV19 and TRBJ2-3, with 14 bases matching TRBD2. Sequencing used CD4+ T cells from blood. The TCR comes from a female donor with HTLV-1-associated myelopathy (HAM/TSP). CDR3 residues: CASGLAGGLDSTDTQYF. The DNA for the CDR3 is TGTGCCAGTGGACTAGCGGGAGGACTAGACTCGACAGATACGCAGTATTTT.